Below, 27 T cell receptor beta chains from the same sample are listed, as sequenced in a study of preoperative IRX-2 immunotherapy in early breast cancer. Treatment: preoperative locoregional IRX-2 cytokine immunotherapy. Sequencing used immunoSEQ multiplex PCR; TCRdb keeps in-frame clones, though not all of them. The profile covers approximately 12,000 clones, with approximately 91% appearing a single time and roughly 29% taken by the ten largest. The material was obtained from a patient treated with IRX-2 immunotherapy. The origin of the receptors is a human donor with breast cancer.

The chain joins TRBV5-1 to TRBJ1-1; D gene ambiguous. This CDR3 is 14 amino acids long. Deletions cut 3 bases from V and 1 base from J, with 10 bases between. Germline loops: CDR1 SGHRS, CDR2 YFSETQ. CDR3 DNA: TGCGCCAGCAGCTACGGACGAGCGAACACTGAAGCTTTCTTT. It codes for CASSYGRANTEAFF.

The chain recombines TRBV19 with TRBJ2-7; D is possibly TRBD2 (5 bases). The V end was cut by 9 bases, the J end by 10 bases, with 16 bases between. Germline V gene data show CDR1 as LNHDA and CDR2 as SQIVND (reference sequence). The length of the CDR3 is 11 residues. CDR3 protein: CASKNSGIQYF. Written as DNA, the CDR3 is TGTGCCAGCAAGAACAGCGGAATACAGTACTTC.

This clone was observed a single time. This chain connects TRBV4-1 to TRBJ2-1, with TRBD2 identical over 7 bases. Germline V gene data show CDR1 as MGHRA and CDR2 as YSYEKL. CDR3 length: 16 residues. V shed 4 bases, J shed 4 bases, and the junction held 10 bases outside the gene matches. CDR3 nucleotide sequence: TGCGCCAGCAGCCCGTTCGGACTAGTAGGGTACAATGAGCAGTTCTTC. As protein: CASSPFGLVGYNEQFF.

The chain combines TRBV19 with TRBJ2-7, with D perhaps matching TRBD1 or TRBD2 (6 bases each). The CDR3 runs 13 residues. The germline V and J ends were trimmed by 10 bases and 4 bases, with 17 bases remaining between them. CDR1 is LNHDA, CDR2 SQIVND, per germline (reference sequence). CDR3 sequence: CATSSGGRYEQYF. The CDR3 region has the DNA TGTGCCACCTCCAGTGGGGGGCGGTACGAGCAGTACTTC. The full variable domain, completed using reference TRBV19 and TRBJ2-7, is DGGITQSPKYLFRKEGQNVTLSCEQNLNHDAMYWYRQDPGQGLRLIYYSQIVNDFQKGDIAEGYSVSREKKESFPLTVTSAQKNPTAFYLCATSSGGRYEQYFGPGTRLTVT.

The chain uses TRBV11-2 and TRBJ2-6; D is unresolved. V was cut by 2 bases and J by 0 bases, with 8 bases left in between. Per the germline V gene, CDR1 is SGHAT and CDR2 is FQNNGV. The CDR3 runs to 16 residues. The CDR3 region has the DNA TGTGCCAGCAGCTTAATGGCAGTCTCTGGGGCCAACGTCCTGACTTTC. Amino acids: CASSLMAVSGANVLTF.

The chain recombines TRBV6-6 with TRBJ1-4; D not resolved. Germline loops: CDR1 MNHNY, CDR2 SVGAGI (reference sequence). The length of the CDR3 is 13 residues. The ends were cut back, 11 bases at V and 0 bases at J, with 10 bases in the middle. CDR3: CAGRTATNEKLFF. In DNA form, the CDR3 reads TGTGCCGGGCGGACGGCAACTAATGAAAAACTGTTTTTT.

The J gene is TRBJ2-3, the V gene TRBV27; the match to TRBD2 covers 9 bases. J gave up 5 bases and V 5 bases, and 5 bases lay outside the gene matches. The germline gives CDR1 MNHEY, CDR2 SMNVEV (reference sequence). CDR3 size: 14 residues. The CDR3 DNA reads TGTGCCAGCAGTGGACTAGCGCGGGGAGATACGCAGTATTTT. It is translated as CASSGLARGDTQYF.

V usage is TRBV4-1 and J usage is TRBJ2-3; 9 nucleotides agree with TRBD2. This CDR3 region has 16 residues. Germline V gives CDR1 MGHRA, CDR2 YSYEKL. Unmatched junction bases numbered 2, after V lost 0 bases and J lost 1 base. Here the CDR3 DNA reads TGCGCCAGCAGCCAAGACTCTAGCGGGGGCACAGATACGCAGTATTTT. Translating it yields CASSQDSSGGTDTQYF.

The V call is TRBV18, the J call TRBJ1-1; D perhaps matches TRBD1 (5 bases). Germline values: CDR1 KGHSH, CDR2 LQKENI. This CDR3 has 13 amino acids. V lost 2 bases to trimming and J lost 5 bases, with 9 bases between them. The CDR3 protein is CASSPGAWTEAFF. CDR3 DNA sequence: TGTGCCAGCTCACCAGGGGCTTGGACTGAAGCTTTCTTT.

The sample holds a few counts of this clone. V gene TRBV11-2 combines with J gene TRBJ2-7; D is unclear. Germline assignment: CDR1 SGHAT and CDR2 FQNNGV. The CDR3 runs to 14 residues. Trimming removed 2 bases from V and 0 bases from J, with 8 bases in between. The CDR3 here is CASSLFGSSYEQYV. The CDR3 DNA follows: TGTGCCAGCAGCTTATTCGGTAGCTCCTACGAGCAGTACGTC.

This clone was observed a single time. The chain couples TRBV6-5 to TRBJ1-3; the D gene is possibly TRBD1 (5 bases). V was shortened by 5 bases and J by 2 bases, with 7 bases between the two germline ends. The germline gives CDR1 MNHEY, CDR2 SVGAGI. The CDR3 spans 13 residues. The CDR3 spells CASSGGPGNTIYF. In DNA form, the CDR3 reads TGTGCCAGCAGTGGGGGTCCTGGAAACACCATATATTTT.

The V and J genes are TRBV2 and TRBJ2-3; D call uncertain. Per germline, CDR1 SNHLY and CDR2 FYNNEI. CDR3 length equals 11 residues. Between the trimmed V and J ends, which lost 6 bases and 4 bases, there was a span of 5 bases. The CDR3 region is CASRLADTQYF. The CDR3 DNA reads TGTGCCAGCAGACTTGCAGATACGCAGTATTTT.

The rearrangement links TRBV5-4 to TRBJ1-4; D possibly corresponds to TRBD1 (5 bases). V dropped 2 bases and J dropped 6 bases, with 11 bases sitting between them. CDR3 length: 14 amino acids. Germline loops: CDR1 SGHNT, CDR2 YYREEE (reference sequence). As DNA, the CDR3 is TGTGCCAGCAGCTTTTTGCAGGGTGATGAAAAACTGTTTTTT. Its translation is CASSFLQGDEKLFF.

The chain has TRBV9 and TRBJ1-5, with 8 bases lining up with TRBD1. The CDR3 is made up of 14 amino acids. J was trimmed by 6 bases and V by 4 bases; bases with no gene match: 6. The V gene's germline CDR1 is SGDLS and CDR2 YYNGEE. CDR3 sequence reads: CASSTRDRPQPQHF. As DNA, the CDR3 is TGTGCCAGCAGCACCAGGGACAGGCCTCAGCCCCAGCATTTT.

The chain couples TRBV6-6 to TRBJ1-2, with TRBD1 matching 12 bases. This CDR3 is 14 amino acids long. Per germline, CDR1 MNHNY and CDR2 SVGAGI (reference sequence). V lost 5 bases and J lost 7; bases outside the gene matches: 5. The CDR3 spells CASSPGQGAFGYTF. CDR3 bases: TGTGCCAGCAGTCCGGGACAGGGGGCTTTTGGCTACACCTTC.

J is TRBJ2-3 and V is TRBV5-7; 8 nucleotides agree with TRBD1. TRBV5-7 is filed as an ORF, its function uncertain. J was trimmed by 0 bases and V by 9 bases; bases with no gene match: 18. The CDR3 covers 18 residues. In nucleotides, the CDR3 is TGTGCCATACGACGGGGAGAGACAGGGGTCCATAGCACAGATACGCAGTATTTT. Its translation is CAIRRGETGVHSTDTQYF.

J is TRBJ2-7 and V is TRBV2; no clear D gene. Germline values: CDR1 SNHLY, CDR2 FYNNEI. Trimming removed 4 bases at V and 3 bases at J, with 1 base between. CDR3 length: 10 amino acids. For the CDR3, the DNA is TGTGCCAGCAGTGGCTACGAGCAGTACTTC. Amino acid sequence: CASSGYEQYF.

CDR3 in DNA: TGTGCCAGCAGTTACTCAGCAGCTAATAGCTTCTACGAGCAGTACTTC. Its translation is CASSYSAANSFYEQYF. The chain uses TRBV6-5 and TRBJ2-7; D gene uncertain. The germline gives CDR1 MNHEY, CDR2 SVGAGI. With 0 bases removed from V and 3 bases from J, the gap between germline ends came to 15 bases. This CDR3 comprises 16 residues.

V usage is TRBV4-1 and J usage is TRBJ2-5; 7 bases line up with TRBD2. Germline CDR1 reads MGHRA; CDR2 reads YSYEKL. V lost 0 bases, J lost 2 bases, and 9 bases stayed unmatched. The CDR3 is 17 amino acids. CDR3: CASSQDIVGEGQETQYF. CDR3 sequence (DNA): TGCGCCAGCAGCCAAGATATAGTAGGGGAGGGACAAGAGACCCAGTACTTC.

The rearrangement uses TRBV5-1 and TRBJ2-2, with 8 bases lining up with TRBD1. The germline CDR1 and CDR2 sequences are SGHRS and YFSETQ. This CDR3 has 14 residues. The trim removed 4 bases at V and 6 bases at J, leaving 5 bases unmatched. DNA for the CDR3: TGCGCCAGCAGCCTGACAGGGGAAGCCGGGGAGCTGTTTTTT. Its protein is CASSLTGEAGELFF. The full variable domain, its missing parts supplied by reference TRBV5-1 and TRBJ2-2, is KAGVTQTPRYLIKTRGQQVTLSCSPISGHRSVSWYQQTPGQGLQFLFEYFSETQRNKGNFPGRFSGRQFSNSRSEMNVSTLELGDSALYLCASSLTGEAGELFFGEGSRLTVL.

In this sample, this clone turned up once. The V and J genes are TRBV27 and TRBJ1-2; 7 bases align to TRBD1. Trimming took 2 bases from V and 4 from J; bases not matched to a gene: 4. Germline V gives CDR1 MNHEY, CDR2 SMNVEV (reference sequence). The CDR3 has 14 residues. Here the CDR3 reads CASSLSTGAYGYTF. The CDR3 nucleotides are TGTGCCAGCAGTTTAAGTACAGGGGCCTATGGCTACACCTTC.

The table lists this clone with a few counts. J is TRBJ1-1 and V is TRBV5-1; possibly TRBD1 for D (6 bases). Germline V CDR1 and CDR2: SGHRS, YFSETQ. Trimming removed 0 bases from V and 3 bases from J, with 12 bases in between. The CDR3 extends over 15 amino acids. The CDR3 is CASSLVGGIYTEAFF. The DNA of the CDR3 is TGCGCCAGCAGCTTGGTTGGGGGCATTTACACTGAAGCTTTCTTT.

This clone was observed a handful of times. The chain combines TRBV6-5 with TRBJ1-1; D may be TRBD1 (5 bases). The V gene lost 10 bases and the J gene lost 6 bases, with 12 bases spanning the gap. CDR1 MNHEY and CDR2 SVGAGI come from the germline V gene. The CDR3 length is 11 residues. The CDR3: CATQGVAEAFF. The CDR3 nucleotides are TGTGCCACCCAGGGAGTCGCTGAAGCTTTCTTT.

V usage is TRBV11-3 and J usage is TRBJ2-7; D is perhaps TRBD1 (5 bases). Germline values: CDR1 SGHNT, CDR2 YENEEA. The V end lost 4 bases, the J end lost 4 bases, and 8 bases lay between the germline ends. The CDR3 spans 12 residues. The CDR3 region is CASSCTGYEQYV. The CDR3 bases are TGTGCCAGCAGCTGCACAGGATACGAGCAGTACGTC.

The chain carries TRBV5-4 and TRBJ2-1, with 9 bases aligning to TRBD1. The length of the CDR3 is 12 residues. J lost 14 bases, V lost 3 bases, and 6 bases had no gene match. Looked up from germline, CDR1 is SGHNT and CDR2 is YYREEE (reference sequence). CDR3 in DNA: TGTGCCAGCAGCTCTGACAGGGGGTCTGAGTTCTTC. It codes for CASSSDRGSEFF.

This clone was seen once. V and J are TRBV28 and TRBJ1-2; 8 bases line up with TRBD1. Germline V CDR1 and CDR2: MDHEN, SYDVKM. Unmatched junction bases numbered 4, after V lost 2 bases and J lost 8 bases. This CDR3 is 13 amino acids long. The CDR3 reads CASSLQGAGGYTF. In nucleotides, the CDR3 is TGTGCCAGCAGTTTACAGGGGGCGGGGGGCTACACCTTC.

The chain couples TRBV9 to TRBJ2-7, with D perhaps matching TRBD1 (5 bases). This CDR3 has 14 amino acids. Between the trimmed V and J ends, which lost 3 bases and 3 bases, there was a span of 13 bases. Germline V CDR1 and CDR2: SGDLS, YYNGEE. This CDR3 is CASSEGAGVYEQYF. CDR3 DNA sequence: TGTGCCAGCAGCGAAGGGGCTGGGGTCTACGAGCAGTACTTC.